The rows below give T cell receptor beta chains drawn from one sample of a study of cytomegalovirus exposure and HLA in healthy donors. Profiled with immunoSEQ multiplex PCR; TCRdb holds only in-frame clones, not every one. The table lists under 150,000 clones, about three quarters of them singletons. The sequencing input was PBMCs. The source is a male donor in good health and CMV-seropositive. Each CDR3 is given with its conserved first and last residue. D genes are given only for firm matches. Clone size, where shown, is once, few, many, or a class for clones that have expanded.

TRBD2 . TRBJ2-1 TRBV6-5 TGTGCCAGCAGTCCCCTAGCGGGATTTGGCAATGAGCAGTTCTTC CASSPLAGFGNEQFF
. . TRBJ1-2 TRBV5-1 TGCGCCAGCAGCTCTCTCCGCGGGGCGGATGGCTACACCTTC CASSSLRGADGYTF
. . TRBJ2-3 TRBV7-3 TGTGCCAGCAGCCGGGGTCTGTACCCAGATACGCAGTATTTT CASSRGLYPDTQYF
TRBD2 . TRBJ2-7 TRBV28 TGTGCCAGCAGTTTAGCGGGAGTCGACGAGCAGTACTTC CASSLAGVDEQYF
TRBD1 once TRBJ1-5 TRBV27 TGTGCCAGCAAAACAGGGGGCCTAGGCAATCAGCCCCAGCATTTT CASKTGGLGNQPQHF
. few TRBJ1-5 TRBV28 TGTGCCAGCAGTAAACGGGAGGGCGCTCAGCCCCAGCATTTT CASSKREGAQPQHF
TRBD1 . TRBJ2-7 TRBV19 TGTGCCAGTAGCAGGTCGACAGGGATCTACTACGAGCAGTACTTC CASSRSTGIYYEQYF
. . TRBJ2-1 TRBV5-6 TGTGCCAGCAGCTTGACTACCGCCCCCTACAATGAGCAGTTCTTC CASSLTTAPYNEQFF
. . TRBJ2-2 TRBV7-9 TGTTCCGTCACCGATCGTATCGACACCTACACCGGGGAGCTGTTTTTT CSVTDRIDTYTGELFF
TRBD1 . TRBJ1-2 TRBV28 TGTGCCAGCACCTATTCTGGACAGGGGAGGAATGGCTACACCTTC CASTYSGQGRNGYTF
. . TRBJ1-1 TRBV4-2 TGTGCCAGCAGACCACCCCTAAGTCGACAGTACACTGAAGCTTTCTTT CASRPPLSRQYTEAFF
TRBD1 . TRBJ2-7 TRBV2 TGTGCCAGCAGTGTTGGGGACAGGGCCTACGAGCAGTACTTC CASSVGDRAYEQYF
TRBD2 . TRBJ2-3 TRBV10-3 TGTGCCATCAGTGAGTCGTGGCGGGGGGGCCCAGATACGCAGTATTTT CAISESWRGGPDTQYF
TRBD2 once TRBJ2-1 TRBV4-1 TGCGCCAGCAGCTTCGGGACTAGCGAATACAATGAGCAGTTCTTC CASSFGTSEYNEQFF
. . TRBJ2-7 TRBV6-5 TGTGCCAGCAGTTACGCGGGGTCACCATCCTACGAGCAGTACTTC CASSYAGSPSYEQYF
. once TRBJ2-3 TRBV6-5 TGTGCCAGCTGCCCCGGGGGCACAGATACGCAGTATTTT CASCPGGTDTQYF
TRBD1 . TRBJ2-7 TRBV10-3 TGTGCCATCAGGACAGGGCAAAGGGAGCAGTACTTC CAIRTGQREQYF
TRBD1 . TRBJ1-2 TRBV28 TGTGCCAGCAGTTCCATACATGACAGGGTCCCTAACTATGGCTACACCTTC CASSSIHDRVPNYGYTF
. . TRBJ2-7 TRBV7-9 TGTTCCAGCAGCTCGGCGGGACAGTTCAGCTCCTACGAGCAGTACTTC CSSSSAGQFSSYEQYF
TRBD1 once TRBJ1-1 TRBV9 TGTGCCAGCGGACCTTGGACAGGGGTGACTGAAGCTTTCTTT CASGPWTGVTEAFF
TRBD2 . TRBJ2-3 TRBV5-4 TGTGCCAGCAGCCCGGGACTATCTAGCACAGATACGCAGTATTTT CASSPGLSSTDTQYF
TRBD1 . TRBJ2-1 TRBV6-5 TGTGCCAGCAGGCAACAGGGACAGCACAACAATGAGCAGTTCTTC CASRQQGQHNNEQFF
TRBD1 . TRBJ1-4 TRBV5-1 TGCGCCAGCAGCCGGACAGGGGATGAAAAACTGTTTTTT CASSRTGDEKLFF
. once TRBJ1-3 TRBV7-2 TGTGCCAGCAGCTTAGGGTCAGGGGCCGGAAACACCATATATTTT CASSLGSGAGNTIYF
TRBD1 few TRBJ2-4 TRBV29-1 TGCAGCGTCCTCCCGACAGGGGGTTCAAACATTCAGTACTTC CSVLPTGGSNIQYF
TRBD1 . TRBJ2-7 TRBV29-1 TGCAGCGTATACAGGGGAGAGGCCTACGAGCAGTACTTC CSVYRGEAYEQYF
TRBD2 . TRBJ2-5 TRBV7-9 TGTGCCAGCAGCTTATATATTAGCGGGGCCCAAGAGACCCAGTACTTC CASSLYISGAQETQYF
TRBD2 . TRBJ2-1 TRBV5-6 TGTGCCAGCAGCTTGGGGGCTAGCGGGGGGGCCAATGAGCAGTTCTTC CASSLGASGGANEQFF
. . TRBJ2-1 TRBV7-2 TGTGCCAGCAGCTTAACGGGTACCTACAATGAGCAGTTCTTC CASSLTGTYNEQFF
. . TRBJ2-3 TRBV27 TGTGCCAGCAGCTCCCGGGGAGGTTGGACAGATACGCAGTATTTT CASSSRGGWTDTQYF
. . TRBJ2-6 TRBV7-9 TGTGCCAGCAGCCAGGGTCGGGGGAGTGTCACTGGGGCCAACGTCCTGACTTTC CASSQGRGSVTGANVLTF
. . TRBJ2-1 TRBV7-2 TGTGCCAGCAGCTTAACGGGTAATGAGCAGTTCTTC CASSLTGNEQFF
TRBD2 . TRBJ2-1 TRBV28 TGTGCCAGCAGTTTAGTAGCGGGAAAGGGTAATGAGCAGTTCTTC CASSLVAGKGNEQFF
. . TRBJ2-3 TRBV29-1 TGCAGCGGGGGGGGCGGGGTCACAGATACGCAGTATTTT CSGGGGVTDTQYF
. . TRBJ2-7 TRBV6-6 TGTGCCAGCAGTTTGCGATTGACAGTCTCCTACGAGCAGTACTTC CASSLRLTVSYEQYF
. . TRBJ2-1 TRBV28 TGTGCCAGCAGTTTAAGCTCGAGTTCACGAGTTGAGCAGTTCTTC CASSLSSSSRVEQFF
. . TRBJ1-1 TRBV7-6 TGTGCCAGCAGCTTGGAGGCGAACACTGAAGCTTTCTTT CASSLEANTEAFF
. . TRBJ1-4 TRBV19 TGTGCCAGTAGCCCTCCGGGACTTGGAACTAATGAAAAACTGTTTTTT CASSPPGLGTNEKLFF
TRBD1 . TRBJ2-7 TRBV19 TGTGCCAGTAGTACCACCGGGACAGCGAGGGATTTCTACGAGCAGTACTTC CASSTTGTARDFYEQYF
TRBD2 . TRBJ2-1 TRBV27 TGTGCCAGCTGGAGCGGGAGGGCCGTCAATGAGCAGTTCTTC CASWSGRAVNEQFF
. . TRBJ2-3 TRBV2 TGTGCCAGTCGGCCCGGGTTCCACACAGATACGCAGTATTTT CASRPGFHTDTQYF
TRBD2 . TRBJ2-7 TRBV5-4 TGTGCCAGCAGCTTGGGGCTAGCGGGACTGGAGCAGTACTTC CASSLGLAGLEQYF
. . TRBJ1-5 TRBV20-1 TGCAGTGCTAGTAGAAATCAGCCCCAGCATTTT CSASRNQPQHF
TRBD2 . TRBJ2-1 TRBV7-3 TGTGCCAGCAGCTTAAGGGGGGGGGAGGACCGTGAGCAGTTCTTC CASSLRGGEDREQFF
TRBD2 . TRBJ2-1 TRBV5-1 TGCGCCAGCAGCTTGACTAGCGGGAGCTACAATGAGCAGTTCTTC CASSLTSGSYNEQFF
TRBD2 . TRBJ2-1 TRBV5-5 TGTGCCAGCAGCCCGAAGCGGGACTGGAATGAGCAGTTCTTC CASSPKRDWNEQFF
. once TRBJ1-2 TRBV5-4 TGTGCCAGCAGCTTGGCGGTGGAATTCGGGTATGGCTACACCTTC CASSLAVEFGYGYTF